This T cell receptor (beta chain) is drawn from a study of patients and donors after allogeneic stem cell transplantation. A single record per CDR3 protein comes from TCRdb applying MiXCR to the RT-PCR reads. Of about 400,000 distinct CDR3 sequences listed, 16% are singletons. Unmatched junction bases numbered 8, after V lost 7 bases and J lost 5 bases. Germline lookup yields CDR1 SGHVS and CDR2 FQNEAQ. The length of the CDR3 is 14 residues. The TCR was taken from a human donor who was either an allogeneic HSCT recipient or a stem cell or donor lymphocyte infusion donor (not recorded which). It is not recorded whose cells these are; they may come from a transplant donor. The chain combines TRBV7-8 with TRBJ2-7, with 10 bases matching TRBD1. Specimen: blood, either unsorted or a sorted T cell fraction (not recorded which). CDR3 nucleotides: TGTGCCAGCAAGCTGGGACAGGGGCAAGACGAGCAGTACTTC. This codes for CASKLGQGQDEQYF.